The present T cell receptor beta chain was sequenced within a study of Graves' ophthalmopathy and Graves' hyperthyroidism. This clonotype was counted many times. Germline V gene sequence: CDR1 MNHEY, CDR2 SVGAGI. Trimming cost V 6 bases and J 9 bases; bases outside gene matches: 9. CDR3 length: 14 amino acids. Scientists amplified the TCR beta CDR3 regions from RNA transcripts. The first-round RT-PCR employed HTBI primers together with the Qiagen OneStep RT-PCR kit. A multiplex PCR was then performed as the second round. TCRdb fed the multiplex PCR reads into MiXCR, producing one record per CDR3 protein. The sample has under 800,000 distinct CDR3 sequences; 20% to 25% are singletons.

Source material: peripheral blood. The V gene is TRBV6-5, the J gene TRBJ2-4, with 9 bases matching TRBD1. This receptor was taken from a woman aged 18-29 years with stable Graves' hyperthyroidism. Some clones in this sample may be carry-over from other donors' samples. The chain's CDR3 is CASSYMTGGGIQYF. The CDR3 nucleotides read TGTGCCAGCAGCTATATGACAGGGGGAGGCATTCAGTACTTC.